Listed below are T cell receptor beta chains from one sample, sequenced in a study of post-analysis software for immune sequencing data. TCRdb independently ran MiXCR on the PCR reads; one entry per CDR3 protein. This table has approximately 250,000 distinct CDR3 sequences, about 38% appearing once. The sample taken for sequencing was blood. All receptors derive from a girl aged 5 to 17 with multiple sclerosis. Both conserved end residues are part of each CDR3. The order of the fields is V gene, clone size, J gene, D gene, CDR3 DNA, CDR3 protein. The D gene is left open where the match is weak. Only some rows state a clone size, as once, few, many or a class for expanded clones.

>TRBV4-3|-|TRBJ2-1|-
TGCGCCAGCAGCCAAGAGGCATTGCCCCACTACAATGAGCAGTTCTTC
CASSQEALPHYNEQFF
>TRBV6-2/TRBV6-3|many|TRBJ1-2|-
TGTGCCAGCACTAATACGGCAAACTATGGCTACACCTTC
CASTNTANYGYTF
>TRBV5-1|-|TRBJ2-3|-
TGCGCCAGCAGCCTCCAAGGGCCCCTCCAGGCAGATACGCAGTATTTT
CASSLQGPLQADTQYF
>TRBV7-2|many|TRBJ1-2|-
TGTGCCAGCAGCCAAGTGTATGGCTACACCTTC
CASSQVYGYTF
>TRBV20-1|many|TRBJ2-3|TRBD2
TGCAGTGCCGGCGGGACTAGCGGTAGCACAGATACGCAGTATTTT
CSAGGTSGSTDTQYF
>TRBV7-2|-|TRBJ2-3|-
TGTGCCAGCAGCTTTTCGTCAGATACGCAGTATTTT
CASSFSSDTQYF
>TRBV4-1|-|TRBJ2-3|TRBD2
TGCGCCAGCAGCCAAGGAGCCCAAGCGGGAGGCCGGAGAGATACGCAGTATTTT
CASSQGAQAGGRRDTQYF
>TRBV19|-|TRBJ1-5|-
TGTGCCAGTAGTCCATTAGGAGGTCAGCCCCGGCATTTT
CASSPLGGQPRHF
>TRBV11-2|few|TRBJ2-1|TRBD2
TGTGCCAGCAGCTTCGAACTAGCGGGAGTAGGATACAATGAGCAGTTCTTC
CASSFELAGVGYNEQFF
>TRBV27|many|TRBJ1-1|-
TGTGCCAGCAGTTGGCAGGGGAACACTGAAGCTTTCTTT
CASSWQGNTEAFF
>TRBV10-3|once|TRBJ1-5|-
TGTGCCATCAGTGACGGCCGTTTATATAGCAATCAGCCCCAGCATTTT
CAISDGRLYSNQPQHF
>TRBV20-1|-|TRBJ1-1|-
TGCAGTGCTAGATGGGGGGCTGAACCCGCTGAAGCTTTCTTT
CSARWGAEPAEAFF
>TRBV7-2|many|TRBJ1-5|-
TGTGCCAGCAGCTTAGGTGGGTTTGGTCAGCCCCAGCATTTT
CASSLGGFGQPQHF
>TRBV19|many|TRBJ1-1|-
TGTGCCAGTAGTATCCGGGGGAACACTGAAGCTTTCTTT
CASSIRGNTEAFF
>TRBV7-9|few|TRBJ1-2|-
TGTGCCAGCAGCAAGGGGCAGGGCCGGGGCTACACCTTC
CASSKGQGRGYTF
>TRBV19|-|TRBJ2-1|-
TGTGCCAGTAGTATAGAGCATGGGAATGAGCAGTTCTTC
CASSIEHGNEQFF
>TRBV3-1|-|TRBJ1-1|-
TGTGCCAGCAGCCAGCCACGTTCCAGCACTGAAGCTTTCTTT
CASSQPRSSTEAFF
>TRBV7-3|-|TRBJ2-5|-
TGTGCCAGTCTGCGGGACCAAGAGACCCAGTACTTC
CASLRDQETQYF
>TRBV3-1|-|TRBJ1-4|-
TGTGCCAGCAGCCTCTTACGTAACCGGTCAACTAATGAAAAACTGTTTTTT
CASSLLRNRSTNEKLFF
>TRBV6-1|many|TRBJ1-4|-
TGTGCCAGCAGTTCGGGACGGACCGAAAAACTGTTTTTT
CASSSGRTEKLFF
>TRBV7-8|-|TRBJ2-3|-
TGTGCCAGCAGCCTCTCGGGAGAGGGCGCAGATACGCAGTATTTT
CASSLSGEGADTQYF
>TRBV7-9|once|TRBJ2-1|TRBD2
TGTGCCAGCAGCTTAGGAGACTGGGGACTAGCGGGGTACAATGAGCAGTTCTTC
CASSLGDWGLAGYNEQFF
>TRBV4-2|few|TRBJ2-7|-
TGTGCCAGCAGCCAAGTCTTGGGGTATCGCGACGAGCAGTACTTC
CASSQVLGYRDEQYF
>TRBV7-2|-|TRBJ2-4|-
TGTGCCAACAGCTTAGGCGGTCAGGCCTTGGAACTGTACTTC
CANSLGGQALELYF
>TRBV5-1|many|TRBJ1-4|-
TGCGCCAGCAGCTTTCCCCACGACACTGCTAATGAAAAACTGTTTTTT
CASSFPHDTANEKLFF
>TRBV14|many|TRBJ2-1|TRBD2
TGTGCCAGCAGCCAAGAGACTAGCGGACACAATGAGCAGTTCTTC
CASSQETSGHNEQFF